The source of this TCR beta chain is a study of vaccination effects on CD4 cells after COVID-19. Germline V CDR1 and CDR2: MNHEY, SVGAGI. The CDR3 sequence is 12 residues long. V lost 6 bases to trimming and J lost 4 bases, with 7 bases between them. This table comes from immunoSEQ multiplex PCR, and its TCRdb copy is limited to in-frame clones, with some not included. The sample lists 25,000 or so clones, roughly 80% occurring once. The ViraFEST assay expanded antigen-specific CD4+ T cells with viral peptide pools before sequencing. Investigators separated out CD4+ T cells once approximately 9 days of culture had passed. The participants, recipients of two vaccine doses, got either BNT162b2 or mRNA-1273. Concerning this clone itself: Antigen unknown.

The origin of this receptor is a human donor who received a COVID-19 vaccine. J is TRBJ1-5 and V is TRBV6-5; D not certain. The starting material was CD4+ T cells from PBMCs cultured with SARS-CoV-2 spike peptides, obtained after COVID-19 vaccination. CDR3 bases: TGTGCCAGCAGGGGTCAAAATCAGCCCCAGCATTTT. Translation gives CASRGQNQPQHF.